The clone carrying this T cell receptor (beta chain) has more than one count but fewer than ten. Antigen unknown. Deletions cut 5 bases from V and 8 bases from J, with 13 bases between. The CDR3 spans 12 residues. The germline gives CDR1 DFQATT, CDR2 SNEGSKA (reference sequence). TCRdb re-analysed the RT-PCR reads in MiXCR, keeping a single row per CDR3 protein. The sample includes 800,000 to 1,000,000 distinct CDR3 sequences, 21% of them seen just once. This sample is part of a study of response to subunit inactivated influenza vaccine. Overall study findings and caveats: Authors suggested seasonal influenza vaccinations each recruit few new T cells.

V gene TRBV20-1 combines with J gene TRBJ2-1; TRBD2 might be the D (6 bases). The receptor's source is a man aged 50 to 59 who received an inactivated influenza vaccine. This material consisted of PBMCs from blood, taken 5 days after vaccination. The CDR3 bases are TGCAGTGCTGGACGGACTACATATGAGCAGTTCTTC. It encodes CSAGRTTYEQFF.